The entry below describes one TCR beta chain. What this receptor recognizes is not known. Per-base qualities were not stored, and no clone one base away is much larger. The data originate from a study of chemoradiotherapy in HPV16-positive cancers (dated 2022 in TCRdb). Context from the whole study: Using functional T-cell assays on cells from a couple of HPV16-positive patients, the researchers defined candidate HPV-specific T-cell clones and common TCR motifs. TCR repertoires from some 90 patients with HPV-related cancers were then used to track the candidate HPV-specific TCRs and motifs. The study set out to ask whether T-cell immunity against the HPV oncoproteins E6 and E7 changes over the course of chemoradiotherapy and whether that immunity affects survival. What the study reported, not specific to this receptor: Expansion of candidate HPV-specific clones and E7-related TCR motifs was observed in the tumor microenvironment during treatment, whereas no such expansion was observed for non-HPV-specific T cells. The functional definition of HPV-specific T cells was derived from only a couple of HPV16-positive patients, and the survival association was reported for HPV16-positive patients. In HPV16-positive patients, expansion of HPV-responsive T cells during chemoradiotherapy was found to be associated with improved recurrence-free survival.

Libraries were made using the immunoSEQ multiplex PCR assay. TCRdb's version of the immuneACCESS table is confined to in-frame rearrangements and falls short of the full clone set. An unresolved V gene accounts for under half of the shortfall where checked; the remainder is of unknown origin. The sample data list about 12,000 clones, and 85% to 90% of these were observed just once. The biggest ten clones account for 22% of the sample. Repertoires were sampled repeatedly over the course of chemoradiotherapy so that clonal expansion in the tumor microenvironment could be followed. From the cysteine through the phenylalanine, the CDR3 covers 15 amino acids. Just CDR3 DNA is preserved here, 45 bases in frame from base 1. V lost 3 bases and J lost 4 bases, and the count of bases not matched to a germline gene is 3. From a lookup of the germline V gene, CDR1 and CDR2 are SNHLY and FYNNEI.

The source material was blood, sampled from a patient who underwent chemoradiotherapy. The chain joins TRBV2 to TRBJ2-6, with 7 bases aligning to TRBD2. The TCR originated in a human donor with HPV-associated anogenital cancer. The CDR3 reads CASSEGGTGANVLTF. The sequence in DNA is TGTGCCAGCAGTGAGGGGGGGACCGGGGCCAACGTCCTGACTTTC.